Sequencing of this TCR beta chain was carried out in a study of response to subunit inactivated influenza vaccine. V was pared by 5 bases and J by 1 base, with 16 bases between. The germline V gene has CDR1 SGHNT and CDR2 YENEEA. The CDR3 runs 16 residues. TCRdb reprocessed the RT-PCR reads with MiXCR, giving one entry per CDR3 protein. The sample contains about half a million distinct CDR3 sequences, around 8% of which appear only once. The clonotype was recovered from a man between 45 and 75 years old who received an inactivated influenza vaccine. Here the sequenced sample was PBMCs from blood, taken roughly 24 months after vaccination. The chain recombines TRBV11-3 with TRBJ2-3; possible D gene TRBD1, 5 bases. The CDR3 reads CASSKRSTVGTDTQYF. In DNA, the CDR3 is TGTGCCAGCAGCAAACGATCGACAGTCGGCACAGATACGCAGTATTTT.